This is a list of T cell receptor beta chains from one sample in a study of T cell responses to AZD1222 COVID-19 vaccine. Data came from immunoSEQ multiplex PCR; TCRdb stores just in-frame clones and leaves some out. Of some 140,000 clones listed, more than 90% are singletons. Sequences were derived from peripheral blood, sampled on day 0 of AZD1222 vaccination. Source of these receptors: an adult in good health. CDR3s include the opening cysteine and the closing phenylalanine or tryptophan. The order of the fields is V gene, J gene, clone size, D gene, CDR3 DNA, CDR3 protein. The D gene is left open where the match is weak. Clone size is given for some rows only: seen once, a few or many times, or a class if the clone is expanded.

v_call: TRBV9; j_call: TRBJ1-3; clone_size: .; d_call: .; cdr3_nt: .; cdr3_aa: CASSVAGGSNAYF
v_call: TRBV7-8; j_call: TRBJ2-2; clone_size: once; d_call: .; cdr3_nt: TGTGCCAGCAGCTTCGGGGTCCTCGCCGGGGAGCTGTTTTTT; cdr3_aa: CASSFGVLAGELFF
v_call: TRBV7-9; j_call: TRBJ2-7; clone_size: .; d_call: .; cdr3_nt: TGTGCCAGCAGCTTGTCAGGAAAGGTGAACTACGAGCAGTACTTC; cdr3_aa: CASSLSGKVNYEQYF
v_call: TRBV12-3/TRBV12-4; j_call: TRBJ1-2; clone_size: .; d_call: .; cdr3_nt: TGTGCCAGCAGTTTGGGTGGCTACACCTTC; cdr3_aa: CASSLGGYTF
v_call: TRBV6-2/TRBV6-3; j_call: TRBJ2-3; clone_size: .; d_call: .; cdr3_nt: TGTGCCAGCAGTCCCCCGCCCCCTCGGGATACGCAGTATTTT; cdr3_aa: CASSPPPPRDTQYF
v_call: TRBV4-3; j_call: TRBJ1-1; clone_size: .; d_call: .; cdr3_nt: TGCGCCAGCAGCCAAGAGGGGCTATCCGGTGCTTTCTTT; cdr3_aa: CASSQEGLSGAFF
v_call: TRBV30; j_call: TRBJ1-5; clone_size: .; d_call: .; cdr3_nt: TGTGCCTGGAGTGAGGCAGGCAATCAGCCCCAGCATTTT; cdr3_aa: CAWSEAGNQPQHF
v_call: TRBV5-1; j_call: TRBJ2-5; clone_size: .; d_call: .; cdr3_nt: TGCGCCAGCAGCTTAGACAGACCTGGGGAGACCCAGTACTTC; cdr3_aa: CASSLDRPGETQYF
v_call: TRBV4-1; j_call: TRBJ2-7; clone_size: .; d_call: TRBD1; cdr3_nt: TGCGCCAGCAGCCAAGATGGGGCAGGGGGCCTATTGGGCTACGAGCAGTACTTC; cdr3_aa: CASSQDGAGGLLGYEQYF
v_call: TRBV11-2; j_call: TRBJ1-1; clone_size: .; d_call: .; cdr3_nt: TGTGCCAGCAGCTTGGTAGGGTACTCTGAAGCTTTCTTT; cdr3_aa: CASSLVGYSEAFF
v_call: TRBV5-1; j_call: TRBJ1-4; clone_size: .; d_call: TRBD1; cdr3_nt: TGCGCCAGCAGCATGACAGGGGTCGGAGAAAAACTGTTTTTT; cdr3_aa: CASSMTGVGEKLFF
v_call: TRBV5-1; j_call: TRBJ2-1; clone_size: .; d_call: .; cdr3_nt: TGCGCCAGCAGCTTGGCAAGGGAGTCCTACAATGAGCAGTTCTTC; cdr3_aa: CASSLARESYNEQFF
v_call: TRBV3-1/TRBV3-2; j_call: TRBJ1-4; clone_size: .; d_call: .; cdr3_nt: TGTGCCAGCAGCCAATCTCATTCCAGGGATGAAAAACTGTTTTTT; cdr3_aa: CASSQSHSRDEKLFF
v_call: TRBV24-1; j_call: TRBJ2-5; clone_size: .; d_call: .; cdr3_nt: TGTGCCACCAGTGATTGGCAGGGAATAGGGGAGACCCAGTACTTC; cdr3_aa: CATSDWQGIGETQYF
v_call: TRBV10-3; j_call: TRBJ2-7; clone_size: .; d_call: .; cdr3_nt: TGTGCCATCTCTTTGGGGGAGTCGTACGAGCAGTACTTC; cdr3_aa: CAISLGESYEQYF
v_call: TRBV28; j_call: TRBJ1-1; clone_size: .; d_call: .; cdr3_nt: TGTGCCAGCAATTATATAGTTGGACAGCCGAGGACTGAAGCTTTCTTT; cdr3_aa: CASNYIVGQPRTEAFF
v_call: TRBV6-5; j_call: TRBJ2-4; clone_size: .; d_call: .; cdr3_nt: TGTGCCAGCACAGAGGTAGCCAAAAACATTCAGTACTTC; cdr3_aa: CASTEVAKNIQYF
v_call: TRBV18; j_call: TRBJ1-3; clone_size: .; d_call: .; cdr3_nt: TGTGCCAGCTCACCATCCTCGGTGGGGGCTCCAAACACCATATATTTT; cdr3_aa: CASSPSSVGAPNTIYF
v_call: TRBV18; j_call: TRBJ2-1; clone_size: once; d_call: .; cdr3_nt: TGTGCCAGCTCACCACGTAGTTTTACTTACAATGAGCAGTTCTTC; cdr3_aa: CASSPRSFTYNEQFF
v_call: TRBV5-1; j_call: TRBJ1-1; clone_size: .; d_call: .; cdr3_nt: TGCGCCAGCAGCCCCGACCCGAACACTGAAGCTTTCTTT; cdr3_aa: CASSPDPNTEAFF
v_call: TRBV12-3/TRBV12-4; j_call: TRBJ1-2; clone_size: once; d_call: .; cdr3_nt: TGTGCCAGCAGTCTCCCTGGCCGGCGCTACACCTTC; cdr3_aa: CASSLPGRRYTF
v_call: TRBV9; j_call: TRBJ1-5; clone_size: .; d_call: .; cdr3_nt: TGTGCCAGCAGCCCGACAGGATCCCAGCCCCAGCATTTT; cdr3_aa: CASSPTGSQPQHF
v_call: TRBV13; j_call: TRBJ1-6; clone_size: .; d_call: TRBD1; cdr3_nt: TGTGCCAGCAGCGCGGGACAGGGGGCGGTCTCACCCCTCCACTTT; cdr3_aa: CASSAGQGAVSPLHF
v_call: TRBV7-8; j_call: TRBJ2-1; clone_size: .; d_call: TRBD1; cdr3_nt: TGTGCCAGCAACTTCCTCCCCGGGACAGACAATGAGCAGTTCTTC; cdr3_aa: CASNFLPGTDNEQFF
v_call: TRBV21-1; j_call: TRBJ2-7; clone_size: few; d_call: .; cdr3_nt: TGTGCCAGCGGGGGACAGGGGGCGACCTACGAGCAGTACTTC; cdr3_aa: CASGGQGATYEQYF
v_call: TRBV10-2; j_call: TRBJ1-2; clone_size: .; d_call: .; cdr3_nt: TGCGCCAGCAGTGAGGGCCAGGGCGTTGCTGGGGGGAACTATGGCTACACCTTC; cdr3_aa: CASSEGQGVAGGNYGYTF
v_call: TRBV5-1; j_call: TRBJ1-4; clone_size: .; d_call: .; cdr3_nt: TGCGCCAGCAGCTTCCAGGGAGGAACTAATGAAAAACTGTTTTTT; cdr3_aa: CASSFQGGTNEKLFF
v_call: TRBV5-1; j_call: TRBJ1-1; clone_size: .; d_call: .; cdr3_nt: TGCGCCAGCAGCTTGCCACTGACAGGGAACACTGAAGCTTTCTTT; cdr3_aa: CASSLPLTGNTEAFF
v_call: TRBV7-3; j_call: TRBJ1-1; clone_size: .; d_call: TRBD1; cdr3_nt: TGTGCCAGCAGCTCCACAGGGGGCGCGATGAACACTGAAGCTTTCTTT; cdr3_aa: CASSSTGGAMNTEAFF
v_call: TRBV19; j_call: TRBJ2-3; clone_size: .; d_call: .; cdr3_nt: TGTGCCAGCCCGAAAGCCCCTGAGGCAGATACGCAGTATTTT; cdr3_aa: CASPKAPEADTQYF
v_call: TRBV3-1/TRBV3-2; j_call: TRBJ2-7; clone_size: once; d_call: .; cdr3_nt: TGTGCCAGCAGCCAAGATTACCCCCTCGGGGGTAAATCCTACGAGCAGTACTTC; cdr3_aa: CASSQDYPLGGKSYEQYF
v_call: TRBV7-6; j_call: TRBJ2-6; clone_size: .; d_call: .; cdr3_nt: TGTGCCAGCAGCCTAACAGGGCCCTCTGGGGCCAACGTCCTGACTTTC; cdr3_aa: CASSLTGPSGANVLTF
v_call: TRBV11-3; j_call: TRBJ1-3; clone_size: .; d_call: .; cdr3_nt: TGTGCCAGCAGCTTAGGAAGGGTTGGAAACACCATATATTTT; cdr3_aa: CASSLGRVGNTIYF
v_call: TRBV19; j_call: TRBJ2-3; clone_size: .; d_call: .; cdr3_nt: TGTGCCAGTAGCTTCGGGCTTGACACGGATACGCAGTATTTT; cdr3_aa: CASSFGLDTDTQYF
v_call: TRBV7-8; j_call: TRBJ1-5; clone_size: few; d_call: .; cdr3_nt: TGTGCCAGCAGCCCTGAGGCGGCTAGCAATCAGCCCCAGCATTTT; cdr3_aa: CASSPEAASNQPQHF
v_call: TRBV2; j_call: TRBJ2-7; clone_size: .; d_call: TRBD2; cdr3_nt: TGTGCCAGCGCGGGGGGGGCTCGCGAGCAGTACTTC; cdr3_aa: CASAGGAREQYF
v_call: TRBV14; j_call: TRBJ1-6; clone_size: .; d_call: TRBD1; cdr3_nt: TGTGCCAGCAGCTGGGACAGTAATTCACCCCTCCACTTT; cdr3_aa: CASSWDSNSPLHF
v_call: TRBV5-1; j_call: TRBJ2-5; clone_size: .; d_call: TRBD2; cdr3_nt: TGCGCCAGCAGCTTGGGACTAGCGGCAGAGACCCAGTACTTC; cdr3_aa: CASSLGLAAETQYF
v_call: TRBV12-3/TRBV12-4; j_call: TRBJ1-2; clone_size: .; d_call: TRBD1; cdr3_nt: TGTGCCAGCAGTTATAGGACAGGGGACGGCTACACCTTC; cdr3_aa: CASSYRTGDGYTF
v_call: TRBV5-1; j_call: TRBJ1-1; clone_size: .; d_call: .; cdr3_nt: TGCGCCAGCAGCTTGGTCACATTTGGGAACACTGAAGCTTTCTTT; cdr3_aa: CASSLVTFGNTEAFF
v_call: TRBV18; j_call: TRBJ2-2; clone_size: .; d_call: .; cdr3_nt: TGTGCCAGCTCACCGCCGGGACTCTTGAACACCGGGGAGCTGTTTTTT; cdr3_aa: CASSPPGLLNTGELFF
v_call: TRBV27; j_call: TRBJ1-2; clone_size: .; d_call: .; cdr3_nt: TGTGCCAGCAGTTTAGCCAGGGACCGAGGCTACACCTTC; cdr3_aa: CASSLARDRGYTF
v_call: TRBV7-2; j_call: TRBJ1-1; clone_size: .; d_call: .; cdr3_nt: TGTGCCAGCAGCTTATCCTATAGCACTGAAGCTTTCTTT; cdr3_aa: CASSLSYSTEAFF
v_call: TRBV19; j_call: TRBJ1-2; clone_size: .; d_call: .; cdr3_nt: TGTGCCAGTAGTCGCGATAACTATGGCTACACCTTC; cdr3_aa: CASSRDNYGYTF
v_call: TRBV15; j_call: TRBJ1-4; clone_size: .; d_call: .; cdr3_nt: TGTGCCACCAGCAGAGTTGGGGGGACTCCCGGGGATGAAAAACTGTTTTTT; cdr3_aa: CATSRVGGTPGDEKLFF
v_call: TRBV25-1; j_call: TRBJ2-7; clone_size: .; d_call: TRBD2; cdr3_nt: TGTGCCAGCATAGGCGGGAGCTACGAGCAGTACTTC; cdr3_aa: CASIGGSYEQYF
v_call: TRBV24-1; j_call: TRBJ2-5; clone_size: .; d_call: .; cdr3_nt: TGTGCCACCAGTGATCCCACACAGGGGGGGGAGACCCAGTACTTC; cdr3_aa: CATSDPTQGGETQYF
v_call: TRBV7-9; j_call: TRBJ1-2; clone_size: .; d_call: .; cdr3_nt: TGTGCCAGCAGCTTTTACGCTGATGGCTACACCTTC; cdr3_aa: CASSFYADGYTF
v_call: TRBV29-1; j_call: TRBJ2-7; clone_size: .; d_call: TRBD1; cdr3_nt: TGCAGCGTTGAATTAACAGGGGGGCGGTACGAGCAGTACTTC; cdr3_aa: CSVELTGGRYEQYF
v_call: TRBV7-3; j_call: TRBJ2-1; clone_size: .; d_call: .; cdr3_nt: TGTGCCAGCAGCTTAATCTCGTACGACAATGAGCAGTTCTTC; cdr3_aa: CASSLISYDNEQFF
v_call: TRBV7-2; j_call: TRBJ2-7; clone_size: .; d_call: .; cdr3_nt: TGTGCCAGCAGCTCCAGAGACCGGGATCCCTACGAGCAGTACTTC; cdr3_aa: CASSSRDRDPYEQYF
v_call: TRBV6-5; j_call: TRBJ2-2; clone_size: .; d_call: .; cdr3_nt: TGTGCCAGCAGCGGGAGACCGGGCACCGGGGAGCTGTTTTTT; cdr3_aa: CASSGRPGTGELFF
v_call: TRBV7-3; j_call: TRBJ1-2; clone_size: .; d_call: TRBD1; cdr3_nt: TGTGCCAGCAGCGAGATGACAGGGATAGGTGGCTACACCTTC; cdr3_aa: CASSEMTGIGGYTF